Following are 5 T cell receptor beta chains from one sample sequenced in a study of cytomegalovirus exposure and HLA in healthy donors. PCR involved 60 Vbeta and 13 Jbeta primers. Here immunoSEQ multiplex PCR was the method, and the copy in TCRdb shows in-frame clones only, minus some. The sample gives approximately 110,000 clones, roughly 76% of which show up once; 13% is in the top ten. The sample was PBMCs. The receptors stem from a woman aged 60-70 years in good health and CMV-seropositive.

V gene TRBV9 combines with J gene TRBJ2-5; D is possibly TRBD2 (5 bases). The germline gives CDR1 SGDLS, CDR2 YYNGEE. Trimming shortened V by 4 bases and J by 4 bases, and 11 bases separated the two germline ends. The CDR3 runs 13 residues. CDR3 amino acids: CASSPGVPETQYF. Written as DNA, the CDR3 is TGTGCCAGCAGCCCCGGGGTCCCAGAGACCCAGTACTTC.

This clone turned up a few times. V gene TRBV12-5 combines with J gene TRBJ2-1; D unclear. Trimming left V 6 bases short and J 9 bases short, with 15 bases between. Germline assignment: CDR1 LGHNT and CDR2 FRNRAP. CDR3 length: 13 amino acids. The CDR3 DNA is TGTGCTAGTGGCCCGTCAAGACTTGCTGAGCAGTTCTTC. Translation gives CASGPSRLAEQFF.

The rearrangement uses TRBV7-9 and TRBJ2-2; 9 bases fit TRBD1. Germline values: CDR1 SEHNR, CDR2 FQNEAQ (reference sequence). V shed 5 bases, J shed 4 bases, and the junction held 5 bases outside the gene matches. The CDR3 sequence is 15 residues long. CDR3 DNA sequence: TGTGCCAGCAGCCCGGGACAGGGAATCACCGGGGAGCTGTTTTTT. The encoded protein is CASSPGQGITGELFF.

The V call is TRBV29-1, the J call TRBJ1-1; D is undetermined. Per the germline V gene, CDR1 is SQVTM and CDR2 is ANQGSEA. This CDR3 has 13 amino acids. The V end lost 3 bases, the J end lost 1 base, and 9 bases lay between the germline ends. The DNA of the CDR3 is TGCAGCGTTGAGAGCTCCCCGAACACTGAAGCTTTCTTT. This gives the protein CSVESSPNTEAFF.

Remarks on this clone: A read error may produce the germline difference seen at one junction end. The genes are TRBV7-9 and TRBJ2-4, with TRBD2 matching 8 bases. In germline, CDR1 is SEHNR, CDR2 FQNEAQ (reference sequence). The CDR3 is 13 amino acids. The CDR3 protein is CASSSGGVNSQYF. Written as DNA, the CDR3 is TGTGCCAGCAGCTCGGGGGGGGTGAACAGTCAGTACTTC.